These T cell receptor beta chains were read from a single sample in a study of HIV-infected children after antiretroviral therapy interruption. One entry per CDR3 protein results from TCRdb running MiXCR on the 3' RACE reads. Among approximately 96,000 distinct CDR3 sequences, roughly 6.4% were seen once, and the ten largest hold roughly 1%. The sample consisted of CD45RA+ CD4+ T cells from PBMCs, pooled from several time points, taken from a donor given antiretroviral therapy, either interrupted or continuous. Receptors originate from a pool of human donors with HIV. Each CDR3 is given with its conserved first and last residue. Fields, in order: clone size, D gene, J gene, V gene, CDR3 protein, CDR3 DNA. The D gene is left open where the match is weak. Sizes are listed as once, few or many counts, or a class when the clone is expanded.

clone size: few; D gene: TRBD1; J gene: TRBJ2-3; V gene: TRBV18; CDR3 protein: CASSPRAAGGHTDTQYF; CDR3 DNA: TGTGCCAGCTCACCACGGGCTGCAGGGGGACACACAGATACGCAGTATTTT
clone size: many; D gene: NA; J gene: TRBJ1-1; V gene: TRBV7-2; CDR3 protein: CASSLSPGQNTEAFF; CDR3 DNA: TGTGCCAGCAGCTTATCCCCAGGTCAGAACACTGAAGCTTTCTTT
clone size: many; D gene: NA; J gene: TRBJ2-3; V gene: TRBV7-3; CDR3 protein: CASSLSIASTDTQYF; CDR3 DNA: TGTGCCAGCAGCTTATCGATAGCTAGCACAGATACGCAGTATTTT
clone size: many; D gene: NA; J gene: TRBJ1-5; V gene: TRBV2; CDR3 protein: CASSGQNSNQPQHF; CDR3 DNA: TGTGCCAGCAGTGGACAGAATAGCAATCAGCCCCAGCATTTT
clone size: many; D gene: TRBD1; J gene: TRBJ2-7; V gene: TRBV28; CDR3 protein: CASHPSGTDSYEQYF; CDR3 DNA: TGTGCCAGCCATCCATCAGGGACAGATTCCTACGAGCAGTACTTC
clone size: many; D gene: NA; J gene: TRBJ2-3; V gene: TRBV24-1; CDR3 protein: CATSEGPRETQYF; CDR3 DNA: TGTGCCACCAGTGAGGGCCCCAGGGAAACGCAGTATTTT
clone size: many; D gene: TRBD2; J gene: TRBJ2-5; V gene: TRBV5-1; CDR3 protein: CASRPTSGILGTQYF; CDR3 DNA: TGCGCCAGCAGGCCGACTAGCGGGATCTTGGGGACCCAGTACTTC
clone size: many; D gene: NA; J gene: TRBJ2-5; V gene: TRBV2; CDR3 protein: CASSLVAQQETQYF; CDR3 DNA: TGTGCCAGCAGTCTCGTCGCTCAACAAGAGACCCAGTACTTC
clone size: once; D gene: TRBD1; J gene: TRBJ1-1; V gene: TRBV5-1; CDR3 protein: CASSFSGTGDFNTEAFF; CDR3 DNA: TGCGCCAGCAGCTTTTCCGGGACAGGGGACTTTAACACTGAAGCTTTCTTT
clone size: many; D gene: TRBD1; J gene: TRBJ2-5; V gene: TRBV20-1; CDR3 protein: CSARDRGHETQYF; CDR3 DNA: TGCAGTGCTAGGGACAGGGGGCATGAGACCCAGTACTTC